This T cell receptor (beta chain) derives from a study of blood T cell repertoires in COVID-19 (dated by TCRdb to the early 2020s). Looking at the study overall: Samples from collaborators originated in the United States, Italy and Spain and spanned both the acute and convalescent phases of COVID-19. The prospective study material was composed of cDNA or gDNA derived from T cells, B-cell-depleted T cells, or PBMCs. The dataset comprised deeply sampled blood TCRbeta repertoires from subjects exposed to, actively infected with, or recovered from COVID-19. The repertoires were released in a freely available public database meant as a resource for research on the immune response to SARS-CoV-2. Samples were obtained from the ongoing ImmuneRACE study (first 160 participants) and from over 1,000 subjects provided by 6 global collaborators. A de-identified subject ID, COVID-19 status, age in years and sex were almost always included in the sample metadata. Where available, HLA class I and class II types were obtained from metadata supplied by the sample provider rather than from assay-based typing. Overall results and qualifications from the work: How much clinical and demographic metadata was included differed by source and by participant, and the metadata was provided uncurated.

The collaborating institutions used their own protocols to collect whole blood in K2EDTA tubes. For TCRbeta analysis, collaborators shipped samples as frozen whole blood, isolated PBMCs, or DNA extracted from either of those sample types. As for this clone: Its antigen remains unidentified. No base qualities exist here, and no much larger clone lies one base off it.

The immunoSEQ Assay, a bias-controlled multiplex PCR, was used to amplify TCRbeta CDR3 regions from genomic DNA. In the authors' own workflow: The number of nucleated cells in each sample was estimated by amplification of reference gene primers within the assay. To quantify the absolute abundance of each unique TCRbeta CDR3 rearrangement, sequence reads were collapsed and filtered. For each sample, productive Simpson clonality was calculated by taking the square root of Simpson's diversity index across productive rearrangements. In TCRdb, the immuneACCESS table is reduced to in-frame sequences with V and J assigned. These tables do not hold every clone; where another copy was compared, an unresolved V gene accounts for under half, and the others remain unexplained. That table supplies the V and J calls and clone size; D and trimming were determined from the DNA. This sample is represented by a few hundred thousand clones; around 86% of them were singletons. Jointly, the top ten make up 3.5% to 4% of the sample.

V and J lose 4 bases and 0 bases, and a span of 13 bases separates them. The CDR3 covers 15 residues, taking in both the cysteine and the phenylalanine. This entry keeps only the CDR3 DNA: 45 bases, framed from base 1. CDR1 and CDR2 are drawn from the germline V gene (reference sequence): SGHKS, YYEKEE. The clonotype comes from a man aged 18 to 29 with active or convalescent COVID-19. Specimen: peripheral blood. This chain is built from TRBV5-5 and TRBJ1-1, with a tentative D gene TRBD1 over 5 matching bases. The nucleotides are TGTGCCAGCAGCGGACGGCGGGGGGTGAACACTGAAGCTTTCTTT. Translation gives CASSGRRGVNTEAFF.